This passage covers 25 T cell receptor beta chains from one sample sequenced in a study of cytomegalovirus exposure and HLA in healthy donors (dated by TCRdb to 2015 to 2018). The library was prepared using the immunoSEQ multiplex PCR assay. For the multiplex PCR, a mixture combining 60 forward primers for TCR Vbeta segments and 13 reverse primers for TCR Jbeta segments was used. The clones in this table, taken by TCRdb from immuneACCESS, are in-frame only. Not every clone is retained; where verified, under half of the shortfall comes from an unresolved V gene, and the cause of the rest is unknown. This sample's table lists 40,000 to 50,000 clones. Together, the top ten hold over 1.5% of the sample. The sequenced sample was PBMCs. These receptors all stem from a woman aged 25 to 45 in good health and CMV-seronegative.

The genes are TRBV11-2 and TRBJ2-3; no clear D gene. The CDR3 is 12 residues long. Trimming removed 1 base at V and 4 bases at J, with 3 bases between. Germline loops: CDR1 SGHAT, CDR2 FQNNGV. The CDR3 is CASSLAADTQYF. CDR3 DNA: TGTGCCAGCAGCTTAGCGGCAGATACGCAGTATTTT.

CDR3 loop: CASSQSDRGHQETQYF. CDR3 nucleotides: TGCGCCAGCAGTCAATCGGATCGGGGTCACCAAGAGACCCAGTACTTC. This rearrangement joins TRBV23-1 to TRBJ2-5; tentative D call: TRBD2 (5 bases). TRBV23-1 qualifies as an ORF whose function is uncertain. This CDR3 has 16 residues. V lost 0 bases to trimming and J lost 0 bases, with 11 bases between them.

The chain combines TRBV19 with TRBJ2-2; TRBD2 agrees at 10 bases. The germline V gene encodes CDR1 LNHDA and CDR2 SQIVND (reference sequence). The J segment lost 8 bases and the V segment lost 7 bases, leaving 13 bases of the junction unmatched. The CDR3 loop spans 16 amino acids. The CDR3 spells CASTPRSGREGGELFF. As DNA, the CDR3 is TGTGCCAGTACCCCCCGCAGCGGGAGGGAGGGAGGGGAGCTGTTTTTT.

V gene TRBV5-1 combines with J gene TRBJ1-4; TRBD1 aligns across 8 bases. The CDR3 runs to 15 residues. CDR1 is SGHRS, CDR2 YFSETQ, per germline. V lost 2 bases and J lost 7; bases outside the gene matches: 7. The CDR3 protein is CASSFSQGAGEKLFF. For the CDR3, the DNA is TGCGCCAGCAGCTTTTCTCAGGGGGCTGGTGAAAAACTGTTTTTT.

The chain is built from TRBV6-5 and TRBJ2-1; 9 bases match TRBD2. Per the germline V gene, CDR1 is MNHEY and CDR2 is SVGAGI. This CDR3 has 16 amino acids. V dropped 0 bases and J dropped 5; count of bases not matched to a gene: 5. The CDR3 nucleotides are TGTGCCAGCAGTTACTCAAGCGGGAGGCTTAACAATGAGCAGTTCTTC. Encoded protein: CASSYSSGRLNNEQFF.

The chain recombines TRBV19 with TRBJ2-2; 7 nucleotides line up with TRBD2. CDR3 length equals 14 residues. Germline CDR1 is LNHDA and CDR2 is SQIVND (reference sequence). With 9 bases clipped from V and 1 base from J, the junction kept 5 bases outside the gene matches. The CDR3 DNA sequence: TGTGCCAGCAGGGACTACAGGAACACCGGGGAGCTGTTTTTT. This codes for CASRDYRNTGELFF. Variable domain in full (rest from reference TRBV19 and TRBJ2-2): DGGITQSPKYLFRKEGQNVTLSCEQNLNHDAMYWYRQDPGQGLRLIYYSQIVNDFQKGDIAEGYSVSREKKESFPLTVTSAQKNPTAFYLCASRDYRNTGELFFGEGSRLTVL.

J is TRBJ2-3 and V is TRBV4-2, with 8 bases fitting TRBD2. This CDR3 has 16 residues. Germline lookup yields CDR1 LGHNA and CDR2 YNFKEQ. With V trimmed by 0 bases and J by 3 bases, 5 bases remained unmatched. The CDR3 sequence: CASSQEEGGRTDTQYF. The CDR3 bases are TGTGCCAGCAGCCAAGAGGAGGGCGGGAGGACAGATACGCAGTATTTT.

The chain uses TRBV27 and TRBJ1-2; weak D call: TRBD1 (5 bases). The CDR3 covers 14 residues. V lost 5 bases and J lost 4, with 14 bases in between. From germline, CDR1 is MNHEY and CDR2 SMNVEV (reference sequence). CDR3 sequence reads: CASSHWGDLYGYTF. CDR3 bases: TGTGCCAGCAGTCACTGGGGGGACCTCTATGGCTACACCTTC.

V is TRBV9 and J is TRBJ2-1; the D is unclear. CDR3 size: 15 residues. CDR1 SGDLS and CDR2 YYNGEE come from the germline V gene. V was clipped by 2 bases and J by 0 bases, with 9 bases between them. This CDR3 is CASSVHPSSYNEQFF. The CDR3 DNA sequence: TGTGCCAGCAGCGTCCATCCTAGCTCCTACAATGAGCAGTTCTTC.

J is TRBJ2-1 and V is TRBV5-1; TRBD1 agrees at 7 bases. Trimming cost V 4 bases and J 4 bases; bases outside gene matches: 5. The CDR3 covers 14 residues. Germline-derived CDR1 and CDR2 are SGHRS and YFSETQ. CDR3 region: CASSQGQRYNEQFF. CDR3 nucleotides: TGCGCCAGCAGCCAGGGACAGAGATACAATGAGCAGTTCTTC.

The J gene is TRBJ2-2, the V gene TRBV30, with TRBD2 identical over 7 bases. CDR1 GTSNPN and CDR2 SVGIG come from the germline V gene (reference sequence). V trimming: 3 bases; J trimming: 6 bases; junction bases outside the gene matches: 13. The CDR3 consists of 16 residues. CDR3 loop: CAWSSHRTSISGELFF. The CDR3 bases are TGTGCCTGGAGCTCGCATCGGACTAGTATATCCGGGGAGCTGTTTTTT.

V is TRBV5-6 and J is TRBJ2-1; D is undetermined. V lost 7 bases, J lost 4 bases, and 6 bases lay in between. Germline V CDR1 and CDR2: SGHDT, YYEEEE. The CDR3 runs to 11 residues. CDR3 loop: CASVRYNEQFF. Written as DNA, the CDR3 is TGTGCCAGCGTCCGGTACAATGAGCAGTTCTTC.

The gene calls are TRBV6-1 and TRBJ2-5; 9 nucleotides agree with TRBD1. V was pared by 0 bases and J by 5 bases, with 10 bases of the junction left unmatched. CDR1 is MNHNS and CDR2 is SASEGT in the germline V gene. CDR3 length: 17 residues. CDR3 nucleotide sequence: TGTGCCAGCAGTGAAGCATTAGGGACAGGGATAGGGGAGACCCAGTACTTC. This gives the protein CASSEALGTGIGETQYF.

The V and J genes are TRBV6-5 and TRBJ2-7, with 10 bases lining up with TRBD1. V was clipped by 4 bases and J by 2 bases; unmatched bases: 5. This CDR3 comprises 15 residues. In germline, CDR1 is MNHEY, CDR2 SVGAGI. The CDR3, as DNA: TGTGCCAGCAGTTCCCCGGGACAGGGGACCTACGAGCAGTACTTC. This gives the protein CASSSPGQGTYEQYF.

The rearrangement joins TRBV30 to TRBJ1-2; D perhaps matches TRBD1 (5 bases). The V end was cut by 3 bases, the J end by 6 bases, with 17 bases between. Germline V gene lookup returns CDR1 GTSNPN and CDR2 SVGIG (reference sequence). This CDR3 contains 14 residues. DNA for the CDR3: TGTGCCTGGAGCGTCATCAGGGTAGACCATGGCTACACCTTC. Translating it yields CAWSVIRVDHGYTF.

J is TRBJ2-7 and V is TRBV4-2, with a tentative D call TRBD2 (6 bases). Germline V gene sequence: CDR1 LGHNA, CDR2 YNFKEQ. The V end was cut by 4 bases, the J end by 4 bases, with 29 bases between. The CDR3 totals 19 residues. CDR3 nucleotide sequence: TGTGCCAGCAGCCCCGAGGTTGGGTACCGGGACTCCACCGGGTACGAGCAGTACTTC. Its protein product is CASSPEVGYRDSTGYEQYF.

DNA of the CDR3: TGTGCCAGTAGGGAACAGGGAGTGACTAACTATGGCTACACCTTC. Encoded protein: CASREQGVTNYGYTF. The rearrangement joins TRBV19 to TRBJ1-2, with a possible D match to TRBD1 (6 bases). The length of the CDR3 is 15 residues. In germline, CDR1 is LNHDA, CDR2 SQIVND (reference sequence). The ends were cut back, 6 bases at V and 0 bases at J, with 14 bases in the middle. Full variable domain (missing parts from reference TRBV19 and TRBJ1-2): DGGITQSPKYLFRKEGQNVTLSCEQNLNHDAMYWYRQDPGQGLRLIYYSQIVNDFQKGDIAEGYSVSREKKESFPLTVTSAQKNPTAFYLCASREQGVTNYGYTFGSGTRLTVV.

The rearrangement uses TRBV6-1 and TRBJ1-1, with a weak D call TRBD1 (5 bases). Germline CDR1 is MNHNS and CDR2 is SASEGT. There are 12 residues in the CDR3. V was pared by 8 bases and J by 11 bases, with 18 bases between. The CDR3 DNA sequence: TGTGCCAGCGGGGGGGGAAGAGGGGAGGCTTTCTTT. Protein sequence: CASGGGRGEAFF.

The chain employs TRBV18 and TRBJ2-4; TRBD2 agrees at 14 bases. This CDR3 is built from 19 residues. Unmatched junction bases numbered 6, after V lost 0 bases and J lost 2 bases. From germline, CDR1 is KGHSH and CDR2 LQKENI. The CDR3: CASSPPGLAGAVTKNIQYF. The DNA of the CDR3 is TGTGCCAGCTCACCACCGGGACTAGCGGGAGCAGTCACCAAAAACATTCAGTACTTC.

This chain connects TRBV6-5 to TRBJ1-5; D remains ambiguous. From germline, CDR1 is MNHEY and CDR2 SVGAGI. V lost 0 bases to trimming and J lost 5 bases, with 11 bases between them. The CDR3 sequence is 15 residues long. In DNA, the CDR3 is TGTGCCAGCAGTTACTCAGGACGAGGGCATCAGCCCCAGCATTTT. It translates to CASSYSGRGHQPQHF.

The DNA of the CDR3 is TGTGCCAGCAGCTCGGACAGGGGTAATGAAAAACTGTTTTTT. Translation gives CASSSDRGNEKLFF. This chain connects TRBV7-9 to TRBJ1-4, with 9 bases lining up with TRBD1. CDR3 length equals 14 residues. Germline CDR1 reads SEHNR; CDR2 reads FQNEAQ (reference sequence). V shed 4 bases, J shed 4 bases, and the junction held 1 base outside the gene matches.

The V call is TRBV6-5, the J call TRBJ1-1, with 11 bases identical to TRBD1. With 8 bases clipped from V and 5 bases from J, the junction kept 7 bases outside the gene matches. CDR3 size: 14 residues. Germline lookup yields CDR1 MNHEY and CDR2 SVGAGI. In nucleotides, the CDR3 is TGTGCCAGCGGGCAGGACAGGGGGCTAACTGAAGCTTTCTTT. It is translated as CASGQDRGLTEAFF.

The gene calls are TRBV7-2 and TRBJ2-5; 11 nucleotides align to TRBD2. CDR1 and CDR2 (germline): SGHTA, FQGNSA. The CDR3 runs 13 residues. J lost 8 bases, V lost 5 bases, and 4 bases had no gene match. CDR3 bases: TGTGCCAGCAGCATAACTAGCGGGGGTACCCAGTACTTC. Its translation is CASSITSGGTQYF. Variable domain in full (rest from reference TRBV7-2 and TRBJ2-5): GAGVSQSPSNKVTEKGKDVELRCDPISGHTALYWYRQSLGQGLEFLIYFQGNSAPDKSGLPSDRFSAERTGGSVSTLTIQRTQQEDSAVYLCASSITSGGTQYFGPGTRLLVL.

The chain combines TRBV5-1 with TRBJ1-4; 8 bases agree with TRBD1. V was clipped by 4 bases and J by 8 bases; unmatched bases: 10. The CDR3 is made up of 15 amino acids. Per the germline V gene, CDR1 is SGHRS and CDR2 is YFSETQ. The CDR3 DNA is TGCGCCAGCAGCATAAGGACAGGGAAGAGCGAAAAACTGTTTTTT. Its protein product is CASSIRTGKSEKLFF.

The gene calls are TRBV27 and TRBJ1-2, with a possible D match to TRBD1 (6 bases). The CDR3 consists of 13 residues. V was trimmed by 5 bases and J by 2 bases, leaving 9 bases between them. CDR1 MNHEY and CDR2 SMNVEV come from the germline V gene (reference sequence). The CDR3 sequence: CASSLGTNYGYTF. CDR3 nucleotides: TGTGCCAGCAGTCTTGGGACAAACTATGGCTACACCTTC.